This T cell receptor beta chain originates from a study of blood T cell repertoires in COVID-19. Study as a whole: Acute and convalescent COVID-19 specimens originated in the United States, Italy and Spain.

CDR3 length: 13 residues. Unmatched junction bases numbered 5, after V lost 4 bases and J lost 5 bases. Germline CDR1 SGHTA, CDR2 FQGTGA. Cohort allocation depended upon clinical history that participants reported. Two negative PCRs, clearance, or symptom resolution characterized the recovered Cohort 3 donors. Per the authors' pipeline: Nucleated cell number was recorded as an estimate derived from reference gene primer amplification. Assay: immunoSEQ multiplex PCR; the TCRdb copy retains only in-frame clones and omits some. That table furnishes V, J and clone size, whereas the DNA furnished D and trimming. The sample contains 150,000 to 250,000 clones, 80% to 85% of which appear only once.

This TCR came from a middle-aged man who had recovered from COVID-19. Material: PBMCs or T cells enriched from blood (not recorded which). The rearrangement links TRBV7-3 to TRBJ2-7, with 7 bases fitting TRBD1. The CDR3: CASSSTGDHEQYF. The DNA for the CDR3 is TGTGCCAGCAGCTCCACAGGGGACCACGAGCAGTACTTC.